Described below is a single T cell receptor beta chain sequence and its context. Its cognate antigen is unknown. TCRdb's table, derived via immunoSEQ multiplex PCR, lists solely in-frame clones and lacks some. The table lists around 53,000 clones, 90% to 95% of them singletons. The record originates from a study of early stage breast cancer tumors. The wider study: About 70% of the 16 invasive tumors were ER+, PR+ and HER2-.

Trimming at V came to 4 bases and at J to 2 bases, leaving 12 bases not matched to a gene. Germline V gives CDR1 LNHDA, CDR2 SQIVND (reference sequence). The CDR3 has 17 amino acids. Study results and caveats: Commonly generated sequences made up most enriched TCRB sequences shared between patients. Tumor and normal breast were distinguished via blood comparison in about 90% of the 16 patients.

This sequence joins TRBV19 and TRBJ1-2; 8 nucleotides match TRBD1. The TCR comes from a person between 65 and 80 years old with breast cancer. The sample consisted of blood. CDR3 nucleotide sequence: TGTGCCAGTAGTACCCGCCAGGGGGCGAGGGGGAACTATGGCTACACCTTC. Amino acid sequence: CASSTRQGARGNYGYTF. Full variable domain (rest looked up from reference TRBV19 and TRBJ1-2): DGGITQSPKYLFRKEGQNVTLSCEQNLNHDAMYWYRQDPGQGLRLIYYSQIVNDFQKGDIAEGYSVSREKKESFPLTVTSAQKNPTAFYLCASSTRQGARGNYGYTFGSGTRLTVV.